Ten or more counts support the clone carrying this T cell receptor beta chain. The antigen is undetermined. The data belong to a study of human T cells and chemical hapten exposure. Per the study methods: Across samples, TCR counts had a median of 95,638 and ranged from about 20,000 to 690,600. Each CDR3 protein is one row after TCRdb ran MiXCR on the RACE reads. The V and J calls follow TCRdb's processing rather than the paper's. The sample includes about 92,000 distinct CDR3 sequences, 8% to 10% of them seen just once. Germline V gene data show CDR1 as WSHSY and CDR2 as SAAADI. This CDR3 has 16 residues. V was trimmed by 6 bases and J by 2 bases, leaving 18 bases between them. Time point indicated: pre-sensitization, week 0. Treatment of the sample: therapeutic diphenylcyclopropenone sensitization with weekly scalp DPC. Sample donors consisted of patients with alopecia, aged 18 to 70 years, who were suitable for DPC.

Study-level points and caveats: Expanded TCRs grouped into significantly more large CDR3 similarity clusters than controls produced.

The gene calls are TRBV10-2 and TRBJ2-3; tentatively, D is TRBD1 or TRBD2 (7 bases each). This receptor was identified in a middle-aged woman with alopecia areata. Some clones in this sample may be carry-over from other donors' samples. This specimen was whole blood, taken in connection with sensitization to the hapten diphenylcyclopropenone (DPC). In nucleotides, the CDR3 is TGCGCCAGCAGAAGCGCAGGGGGGGCCGCCACAGATACGCAGTATTTT. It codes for CASRSAGGAATDTQYF.